This T cell receptor beta chain stems from a study of CD8 T cells in ankylosing spondylitis. Study-level results: Disease-linked clones were CD8+ and relatively rare in peripheral blood. It was reported that disease-linked clones were significantly enriched in matched ankylosing spondylitis synovial fluid.

Scientists made TCR beta libraries using quantitative 5'-RACE with molecular barcodes. TCRdb called the 5' RACE reads again in MiXCR, with one record for every CDR3 protein. Here the sample spans about 200,000 distinct CDR3 sequences, 10% to 15% being singletons. The CDR3 consists of 15 residues. Germline V gene lookup returns CDR1 SGHVS and CDR2 FQNEAQ. V lost 3 bases to trimming and J lost 7 bases, with 16 bases between them. This clonotype was detected only a few times. The antigen is unknown. V and J are TRBV7-8 and TRBJ2-1; D possibly corresponds to TRBD2 (6 bases). The sample consisted of blood, either unsorted or a sorted T cell fraction (not recorded which). The TCR sequence derives from a male donor with ankylosing spondylitis or in good health (not recorded which). CDR3: CASSFTGDPENEQFF. CDR3 nucleotides: TGTGCCAGCAGCTTCACGGGGGACCCGGAGAATGAGCAGTTCTTC.